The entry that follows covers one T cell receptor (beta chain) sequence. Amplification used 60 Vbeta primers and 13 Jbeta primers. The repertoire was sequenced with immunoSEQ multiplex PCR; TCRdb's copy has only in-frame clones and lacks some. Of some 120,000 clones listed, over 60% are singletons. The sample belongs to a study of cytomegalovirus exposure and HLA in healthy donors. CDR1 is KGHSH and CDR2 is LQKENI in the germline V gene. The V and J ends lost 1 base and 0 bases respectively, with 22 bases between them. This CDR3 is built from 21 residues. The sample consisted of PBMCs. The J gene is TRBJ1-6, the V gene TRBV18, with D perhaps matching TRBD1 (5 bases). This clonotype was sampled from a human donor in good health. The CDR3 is CASSPRVFAGLGDSYNSPLHF. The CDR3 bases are TGTGCCAGCTCACCACGAGTTTTCGCGGGGCTGGGCGACTCCTATAATTCACCCCTCCACTTT.